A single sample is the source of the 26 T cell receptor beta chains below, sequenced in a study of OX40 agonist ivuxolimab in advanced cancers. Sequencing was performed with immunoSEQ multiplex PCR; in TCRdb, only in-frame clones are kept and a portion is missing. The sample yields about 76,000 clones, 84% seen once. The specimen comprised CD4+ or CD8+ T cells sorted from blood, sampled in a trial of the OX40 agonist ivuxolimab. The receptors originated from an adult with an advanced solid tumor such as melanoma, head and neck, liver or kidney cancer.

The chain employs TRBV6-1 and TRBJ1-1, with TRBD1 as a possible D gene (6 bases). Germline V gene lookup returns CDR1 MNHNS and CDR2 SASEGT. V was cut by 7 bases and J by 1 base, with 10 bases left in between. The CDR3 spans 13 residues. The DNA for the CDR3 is TGTGCCAGCAAGCTGGGACAGAACACTGAAGCTTTCTTT. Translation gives CASKLGQNTEAFF.

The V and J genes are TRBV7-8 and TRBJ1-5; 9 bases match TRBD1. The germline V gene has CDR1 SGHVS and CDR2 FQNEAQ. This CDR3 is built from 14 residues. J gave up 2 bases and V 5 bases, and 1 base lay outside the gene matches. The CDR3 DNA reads TGTGCCAGCAGCCGGGACAGGGGCAATCAGCCCCAGCATTTT. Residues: CASSRDRGNQPQHF.

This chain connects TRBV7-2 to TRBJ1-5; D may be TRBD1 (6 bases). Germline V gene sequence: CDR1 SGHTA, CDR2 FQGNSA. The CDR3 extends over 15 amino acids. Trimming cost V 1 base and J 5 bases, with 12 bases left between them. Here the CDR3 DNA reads TGTGCCAGCAGCTTAGACGGGGGGCGATATCAGCCCCAGCATTTT. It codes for CASSLDGGRYQPQHF.

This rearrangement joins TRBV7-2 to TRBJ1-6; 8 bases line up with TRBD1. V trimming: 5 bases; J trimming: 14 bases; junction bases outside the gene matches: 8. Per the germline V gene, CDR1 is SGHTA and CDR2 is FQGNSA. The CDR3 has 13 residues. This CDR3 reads CASSRRTGFTLHF. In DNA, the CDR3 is TGTGCCAGCAGCCGAAGGACAGGGTTCACCCTCCACTTT. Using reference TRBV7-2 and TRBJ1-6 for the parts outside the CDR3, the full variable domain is GAGVSQSPSNKVTEKGKDVELRCDPISGHTALYWYRQSLGQGLEFLIYFQGNSAPDKSGLPSDRFSAERTGGSVSTLTIQRTQQEDSAVYLCASSRRTGFTLHFGNGTRLTVT.

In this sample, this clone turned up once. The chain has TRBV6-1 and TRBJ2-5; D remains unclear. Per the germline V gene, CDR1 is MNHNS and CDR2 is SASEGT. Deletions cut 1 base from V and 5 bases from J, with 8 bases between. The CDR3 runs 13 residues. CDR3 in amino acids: CASSEGLQETQYF. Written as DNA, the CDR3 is TGTGCCAGCAGTGAAGGCCTTCAGGAGACCCAGTACTTC.

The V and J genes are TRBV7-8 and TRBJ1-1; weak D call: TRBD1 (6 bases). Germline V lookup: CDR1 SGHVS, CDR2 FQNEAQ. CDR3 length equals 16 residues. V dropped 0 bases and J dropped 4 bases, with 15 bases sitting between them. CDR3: CASSLAPVSGVTEAFF. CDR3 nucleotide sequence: TGTGCCAGCAGCTTAGCTCCCGTCTCAGGGGTCACTGAAGCTTTCTTT.

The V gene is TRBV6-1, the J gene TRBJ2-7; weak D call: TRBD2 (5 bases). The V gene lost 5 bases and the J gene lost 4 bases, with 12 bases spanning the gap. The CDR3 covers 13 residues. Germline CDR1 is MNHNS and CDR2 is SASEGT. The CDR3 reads CASSSQPGYEQYF. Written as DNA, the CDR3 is TGTGCCAGCAGTTCACAACCGGGGTACGAGCAGTACTTC.

This CDR3 reads CASSNAPRASSHGEQYF. CDR3 DNA sequence: TGTGCCAGTAGTAACGCCCCCCGGGCCTCATCACACGGCGAGCAGTACTTC. The chain carries TRBV19 and TRBJ2-7; D gene ambiguous. V was clipped by 4 bases and J by 6 bases, with 25 bases between them. Germline CDR1 is LNHDA and CDR2 is SQIVND (reference sequence). There are 17 residues in the CDR3.

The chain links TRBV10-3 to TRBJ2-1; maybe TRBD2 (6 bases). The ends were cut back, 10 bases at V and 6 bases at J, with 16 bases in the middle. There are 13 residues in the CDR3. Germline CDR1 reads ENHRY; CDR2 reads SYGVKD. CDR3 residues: CATGFSGVNEQFF. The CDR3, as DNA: TGTGCCACCGGGTTTTCGGGGGTCAATGAGCAGTTCTTC.

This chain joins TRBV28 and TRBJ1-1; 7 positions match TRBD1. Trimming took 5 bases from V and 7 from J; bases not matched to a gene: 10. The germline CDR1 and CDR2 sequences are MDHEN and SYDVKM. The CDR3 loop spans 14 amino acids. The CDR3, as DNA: TGTGCCAGCAGTCACTTGCATAGACAGGGTGAAGCTTTCTTT. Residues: CASSHLHRQGEAFF.

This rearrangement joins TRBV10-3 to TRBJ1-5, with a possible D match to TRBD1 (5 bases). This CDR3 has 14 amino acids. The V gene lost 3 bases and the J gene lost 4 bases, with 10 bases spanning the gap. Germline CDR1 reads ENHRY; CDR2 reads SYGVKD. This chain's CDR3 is CAISDDRWNQPQHF. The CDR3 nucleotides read TGTGCCATCAGTGATGACAGATGGAATCAGCCCCAGCATTTT.

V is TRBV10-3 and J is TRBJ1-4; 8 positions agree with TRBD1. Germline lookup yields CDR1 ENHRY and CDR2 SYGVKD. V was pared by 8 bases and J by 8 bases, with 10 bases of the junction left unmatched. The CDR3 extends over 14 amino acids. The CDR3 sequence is CAIGGQGGNEKLFF. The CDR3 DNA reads TGTGCCATCGGTGGACAGGGAGGCAACGAAAAACTGTTTTTT.

CDR3 DNA: TGTGCCAGCAGTGTTGTGGCGCAAGAGACCCAGTACTTC. It encodes CASSVVAQETQYF. The V call is TRBV27, the J call TRBJ2-5; no clear D. The V gene's germline CDR1 is MNHEY and CDR2 SMNVEV (reference sequence). The CDR3 has 13 residues. The V end lost 5 bases, the J end lost 2 bases, and 9 bases lay between the germline ends.

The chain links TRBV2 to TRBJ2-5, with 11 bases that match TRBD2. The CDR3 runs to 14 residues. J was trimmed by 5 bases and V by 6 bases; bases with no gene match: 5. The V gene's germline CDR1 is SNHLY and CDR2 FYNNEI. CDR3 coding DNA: TGTGCCAGCAGCGAGCTAGCGGGGGGTGAGACCCAGTACTTC. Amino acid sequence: CASSELAGGETQYF.

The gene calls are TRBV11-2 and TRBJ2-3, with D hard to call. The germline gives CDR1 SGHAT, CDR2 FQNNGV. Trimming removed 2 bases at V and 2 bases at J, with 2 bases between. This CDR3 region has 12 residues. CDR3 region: CASSLYTDTQYF. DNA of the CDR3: TGTGCCAGCAGCTTATACACAGATACGCAGTATTTT.

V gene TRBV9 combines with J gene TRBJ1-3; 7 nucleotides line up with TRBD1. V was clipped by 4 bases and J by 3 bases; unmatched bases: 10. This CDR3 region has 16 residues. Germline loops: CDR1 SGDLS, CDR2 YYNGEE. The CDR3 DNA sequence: TGTGCCAGCAGCCCTAGGGACAGCGATCTTGGAAACACCATATATTTT. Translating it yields CASSPRDSDLGNTIYF.

CDR3 residues: CASSPRAQNEKLFF. The CDR3 bases are TGTGCCAGCAGCCCAAGGGCCCAAAATGAAAAACTGTTTTTT. The gene calls are TRBV9 and TRBJ1-4; D not certain. The CDR3 is 14 amino acids. V was cut by 4 bases and J by 5 bases, with 12 bases left in between. Germline CDR1 reads SGDLS; CDR2 reads YYNGEE.

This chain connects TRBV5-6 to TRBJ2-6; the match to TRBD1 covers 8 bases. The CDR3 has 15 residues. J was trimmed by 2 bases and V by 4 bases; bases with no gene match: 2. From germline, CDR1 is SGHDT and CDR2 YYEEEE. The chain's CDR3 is CASSETGAGANVLTF. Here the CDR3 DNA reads TGTGCCAGCAGCGAGACAGGGGCTGGGGCCAACGTCCTGACTTTC.

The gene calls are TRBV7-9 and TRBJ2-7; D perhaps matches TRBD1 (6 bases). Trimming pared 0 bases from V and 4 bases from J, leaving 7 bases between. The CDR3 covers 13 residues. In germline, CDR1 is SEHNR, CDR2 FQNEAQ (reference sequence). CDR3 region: CASSLAQGYEQYF. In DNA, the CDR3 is TGTGCCAGCAGCTTAGCGCAGGGGTACGAGCAGTACTTC.

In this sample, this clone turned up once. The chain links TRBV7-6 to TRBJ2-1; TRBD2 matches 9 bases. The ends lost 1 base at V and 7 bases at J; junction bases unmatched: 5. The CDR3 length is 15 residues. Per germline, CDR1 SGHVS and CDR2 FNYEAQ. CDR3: CASSLEFAGGNEQFF. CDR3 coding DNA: TGTGCCAGCAGCTTAGAGTTCGCGGGGGGGAATGAGCAGTTCTTC.

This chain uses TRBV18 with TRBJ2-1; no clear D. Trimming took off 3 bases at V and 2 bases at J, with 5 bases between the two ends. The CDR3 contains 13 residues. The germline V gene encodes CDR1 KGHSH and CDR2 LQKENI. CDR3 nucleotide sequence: TGTGCCAGCTCACCGGGGACCTACAATGAGCAGTTCTTC. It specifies CASSPGTYNEQFF.

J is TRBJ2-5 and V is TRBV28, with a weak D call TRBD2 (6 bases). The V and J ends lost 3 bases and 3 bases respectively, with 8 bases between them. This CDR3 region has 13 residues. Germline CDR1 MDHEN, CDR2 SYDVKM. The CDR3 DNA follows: TGTGCCAGCAGTTTGGGCGGGGAAGAGACCCAGTACTTC. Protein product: CASSLGGEETQYF.

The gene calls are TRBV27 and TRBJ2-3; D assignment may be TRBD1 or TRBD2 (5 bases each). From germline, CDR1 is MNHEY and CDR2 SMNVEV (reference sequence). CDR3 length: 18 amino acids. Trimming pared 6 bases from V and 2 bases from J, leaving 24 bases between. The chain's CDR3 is CASRGTPPNRPHTDTQYF. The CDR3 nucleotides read TGTGCCAGCAGAGGGACCCCCCCAAACCGCCCACACACAGATACGCAGTATTTT.

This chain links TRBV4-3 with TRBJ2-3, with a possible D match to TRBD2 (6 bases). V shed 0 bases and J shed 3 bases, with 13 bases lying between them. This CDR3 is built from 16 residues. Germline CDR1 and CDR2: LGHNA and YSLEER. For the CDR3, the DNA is TGCGCCAGCAGCCAAGATGGGTGGGGGAGGACAGATACGCAGTATTTT. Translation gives CASSQDGWGRTDTQYF.

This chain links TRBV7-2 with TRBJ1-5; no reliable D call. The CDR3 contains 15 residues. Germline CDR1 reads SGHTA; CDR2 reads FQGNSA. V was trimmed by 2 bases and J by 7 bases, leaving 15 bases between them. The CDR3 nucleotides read TGTGCCAGCAGCTTACGCAAAGGGAGAGCGCAGCCCCAGCATTTT. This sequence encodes CASSLRKGRAQPQHF.

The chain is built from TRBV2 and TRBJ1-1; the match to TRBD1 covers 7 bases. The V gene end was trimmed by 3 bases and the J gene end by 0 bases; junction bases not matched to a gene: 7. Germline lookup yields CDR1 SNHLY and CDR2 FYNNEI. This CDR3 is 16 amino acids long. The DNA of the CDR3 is TGTGCCAGCAGTGATGAAGGGGGCAGGTTGAACACTGAAGCTTTCTTT. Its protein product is CASSDEGGRLNTEAFF. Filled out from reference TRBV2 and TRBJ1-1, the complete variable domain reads EPEVTQTPSHQVTQMGQEVILRCVPISNHLYFYWYRQILGQKVEFLVSFYNNEISEKSEIFDDQFSVERPDGSNFTLKIRSTKLEDSAMYFCASSDEGGRLNTEAFFGQGTRLTVV.